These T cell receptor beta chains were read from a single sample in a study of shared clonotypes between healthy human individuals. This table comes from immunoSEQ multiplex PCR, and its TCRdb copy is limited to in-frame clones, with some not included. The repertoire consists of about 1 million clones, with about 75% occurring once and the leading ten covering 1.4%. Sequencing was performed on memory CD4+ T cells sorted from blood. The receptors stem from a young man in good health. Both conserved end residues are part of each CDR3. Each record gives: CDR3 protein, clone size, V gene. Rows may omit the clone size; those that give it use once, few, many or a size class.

CDR3: CASSFGEKLFF
size: NA
V: TRBV2

CDR3: CAISGSEETQYF
size: NA
V: TRBV10-3

CDR3: CASRTGVEQYF
size: NA
V: TRBV2

CDR3: CAWSGQGYGYTF
size: NA
V: TRBV30

CDR3: CASSLAGDTYEQYF
size: NA
V: TRBV7-9

CDR3: CASSPEGIVAGEQFF
size: NA
V: TRBV7-9

CDR3: CASSLGGAWNEQFF
size: NA
V: TRBV11-2

CDR3: CSAIRDNEQFF
size: NA
V: TRBV20-1

CDR3: CASSPSHNGKESQCNQPQHF
size: NA
V: TRBV7-6

CDR3: CASSVTGAINEPQHF
size: NA
V: TRBV9

CDR3: CSGGQGSYEQYF
size: NA
V: TRBV29-1

CDR3: CASRLEGGASYEQYF
size: NA
V: TRBV28

CDR3: CASSLGPGQGYTGELFF
size: NA
V: TRBV27

CDR3: CASSPLGQGGNQPQHF
size: NA
V: TRBV7-2

CDR3: CSVEGTDYEQYF
size: few
V: TRBV29-1

CDR3: CASSMGAKPGTEAFF
size: NA
V: TRBV19

CDR3: CASSPLGGPDTQYF
size: few
V: TRBV5-1

CDR3: CASKDRVLDQDNSPLHF
size: few
V: TRBV2

CDR3: CASSPGPAGEQYF
size: NA
V: TRBV7-2

CDR3: CASSQDDGGLYNEQFF
size: few
V: TRBV4-1

CDR3: CASSPRQGLNEQYF
size: NA
V: TRBV7-2

CDR3: CASSLDNGSYEQYF
size: NA
V: TRBV7-2